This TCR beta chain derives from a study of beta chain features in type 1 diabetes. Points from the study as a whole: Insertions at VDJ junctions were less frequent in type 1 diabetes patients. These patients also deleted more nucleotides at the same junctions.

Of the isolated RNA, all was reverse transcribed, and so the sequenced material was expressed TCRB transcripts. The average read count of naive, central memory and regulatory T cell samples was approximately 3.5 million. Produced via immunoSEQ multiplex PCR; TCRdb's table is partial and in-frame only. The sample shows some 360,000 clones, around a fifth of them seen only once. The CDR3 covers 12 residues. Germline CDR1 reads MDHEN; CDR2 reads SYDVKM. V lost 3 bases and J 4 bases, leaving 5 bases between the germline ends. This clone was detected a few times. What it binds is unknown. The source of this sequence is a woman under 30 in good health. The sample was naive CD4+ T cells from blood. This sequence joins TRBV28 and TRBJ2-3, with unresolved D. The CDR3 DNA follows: TGTGCCAGCAGTTTCTTCCCAGATACGCAGTATTTT. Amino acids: CASSFFPDTQYF. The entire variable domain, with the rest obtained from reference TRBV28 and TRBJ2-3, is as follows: DVKVTQSSRYLVKRTGEKVFLECVQDMDHENMFWYRQDPGLGLRLIYFSYDVKMKEKGDIPEGYSVSREKKERFSLILESASTNQTSMYLCASSFFPDTQYFGPGTRLTVL.